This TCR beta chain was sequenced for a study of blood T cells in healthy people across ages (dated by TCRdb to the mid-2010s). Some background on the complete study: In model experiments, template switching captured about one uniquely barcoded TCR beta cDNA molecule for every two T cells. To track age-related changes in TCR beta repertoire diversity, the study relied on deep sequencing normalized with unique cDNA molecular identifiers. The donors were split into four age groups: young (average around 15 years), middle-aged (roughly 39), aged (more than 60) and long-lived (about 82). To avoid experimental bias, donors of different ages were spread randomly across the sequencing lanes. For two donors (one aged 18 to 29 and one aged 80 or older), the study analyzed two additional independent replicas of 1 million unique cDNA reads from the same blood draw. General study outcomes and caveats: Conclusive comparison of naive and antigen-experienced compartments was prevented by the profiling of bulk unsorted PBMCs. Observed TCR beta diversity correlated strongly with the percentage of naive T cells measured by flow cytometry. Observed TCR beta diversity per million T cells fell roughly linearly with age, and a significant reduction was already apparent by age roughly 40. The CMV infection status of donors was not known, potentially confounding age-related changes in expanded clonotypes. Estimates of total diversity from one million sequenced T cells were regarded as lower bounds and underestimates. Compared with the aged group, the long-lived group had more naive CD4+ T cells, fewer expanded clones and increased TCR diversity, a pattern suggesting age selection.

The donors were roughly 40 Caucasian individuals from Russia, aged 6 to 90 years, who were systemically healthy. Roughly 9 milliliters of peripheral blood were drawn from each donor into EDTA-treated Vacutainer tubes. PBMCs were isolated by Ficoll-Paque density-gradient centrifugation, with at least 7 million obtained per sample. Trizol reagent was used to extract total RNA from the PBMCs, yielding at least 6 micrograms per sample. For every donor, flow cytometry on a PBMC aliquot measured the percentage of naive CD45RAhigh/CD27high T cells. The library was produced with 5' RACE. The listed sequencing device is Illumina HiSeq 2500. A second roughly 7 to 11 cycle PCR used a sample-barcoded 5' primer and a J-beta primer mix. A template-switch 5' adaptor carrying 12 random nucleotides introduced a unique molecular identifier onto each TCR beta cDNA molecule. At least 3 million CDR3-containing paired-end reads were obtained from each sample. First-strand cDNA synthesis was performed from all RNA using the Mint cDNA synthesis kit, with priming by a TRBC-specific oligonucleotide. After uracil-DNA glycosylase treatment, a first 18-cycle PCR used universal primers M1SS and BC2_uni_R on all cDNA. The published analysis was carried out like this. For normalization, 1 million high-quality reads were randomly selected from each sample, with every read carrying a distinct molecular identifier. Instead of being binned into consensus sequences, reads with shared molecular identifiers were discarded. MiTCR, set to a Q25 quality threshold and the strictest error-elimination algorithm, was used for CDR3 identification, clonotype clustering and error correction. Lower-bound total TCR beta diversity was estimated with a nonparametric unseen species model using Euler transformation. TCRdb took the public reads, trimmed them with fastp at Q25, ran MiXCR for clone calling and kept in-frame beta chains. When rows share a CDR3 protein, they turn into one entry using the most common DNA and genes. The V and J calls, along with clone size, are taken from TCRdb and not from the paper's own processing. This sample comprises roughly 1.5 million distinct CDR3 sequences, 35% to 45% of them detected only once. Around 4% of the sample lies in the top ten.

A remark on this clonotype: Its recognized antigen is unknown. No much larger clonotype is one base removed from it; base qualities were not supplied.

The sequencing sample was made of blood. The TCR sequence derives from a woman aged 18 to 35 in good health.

For the CDR3, the sequence is CASSELAERSTDTQYF. The DNA reads TGTGCCAGCAGCGAACTAGCGGAGAGAAGCACAGATACGCAGTATTTT. This chain joins TRBV25-1 to TRBJ2-3; 8 junctional bases match TRBD2. Taken from the germline V gene, the CDR1 and CDR2 loops are MGHDK and SYGVNS. From cysteine to phenylalanine, the CDR3 is 16 amino acids long. CDR3 DNA only is kept here, 48 bases in frame from base 1. V is cut back by 6 bases and J by 0 bases, with 8 bases in the junction unmatched.